The clone carrying this T cell receptor (beta chain) was seen repeatedly, ten times or more. The antigen is unknown. This sample was included in a study of T cell repertoires in cytomegalovirus infection. The wider study: TCR beta signatures that were public indicated CMV infection and matching HLA type.

TCRdb re-called the reads through MiXCR, storing one row per CDR3 protein. Here the sample spans under 350,000 distinct CDR3 sequences, around 9.1% being singletons. The CDR3 runs to 17 residues. The germline V gene encodes CDR1 DFQATT and CDR2 SNEGSKA (reference sequence). V lost 0 bases and J 3 bases, leaving 18 bases between the germline ends. Study results and limitations: The ex vivo response showed dominance by HLA-C-restricted CMV-specific TCR beta clonotypes. Summed frequency of public TCR beta families distinguished CMV carriers with the relevant HLA.

The receptor was derived from a human donor in good health (CMV status not recorded). Some clones in this sample may be carry-over from other donors' samples. Sample: PBMCs. The J gene is TRBJ1-3, the V gene TRBV20-1; D uncertain. The CDR3 reads CSARDLGGLEDGNTIYF. CDR3 nucleotide sequence: TGCAGTGCTAGAGATCTTGGCGGCCTTGAGGATGGAAACACCATATATTTT.